This TCR beta chain was profiled in a study of post-analysis software for immune sequencing data. This CDR3 spans 16 amino acids. From germline, CDR1 is SEHNR and CDR2 FQNEAQ (reference sequence). The V end lost 3 bases, the J end lost 3 bases, and 16 bases lay between the germline ends. Worth noting for this clonotype: Its target is unknown.

Incorporated into the TCR beta cDNA libraries were unique molecular identifiers, which served to reduce PCR and sequencing biases. TCRdb re-analysed the PCR reads in MiXCR, keeping a single row per CDR3 protein. The sample holds approximately 730,000 distinct CDR3 sequences; 25% to 30% are singletons and the top ten take 0.5% to 0.6%. Overall study results and limits: Strong co-clustering by F measure linked samples that shared a preparation batch. Patients showed TRBV5-6, TRBV5-1 and TRBV20-1 among roughly 5 TRBV segments more frequent than in controls.

The J gene is TRBJ2-3, the V gene TRBV7-9; D unclear. Material for sequencing was blood. The TCR was taken from a girl aged 5-17 years with multiple sclerosis. The CDR3 protein is CASSFERRILTDTQYF. The DNA of the CDR3 is TGTGCCAGCAGCTTCGAACGGCGGATTTTGACAGATACGCAGTATTTT.